This TCR beta chain was profiled in a study of OX40 agonist ivuxolimab in advanced cancers. Across the study: An anti-OX40 (CD134) antibody with agonistic activity, ivuxolimab, was administered to patients. Partial responses were achieved by three patients, of whom one had hepatocellular carcinoma and two had cutaneous melanoma.

The table came from immunoSEQ multiplex PCR; TCRdb's copy has only in-frame clones and leaves some out. The sample shows about 64,000 clones, around 80% of them seen only once. About this clone: Its antigen is unidentified.

Whole-study findings and limits: Relative to CD4+ cells, CD8+ T cells on average had more expanded clones.

Trimming removed 2 bases from V and 4 bases from J; junction bases left unmatched: 4. The CDR3 length is 15 residues. CDR1 and CDR2 from the germline V gene are LNHNV and YYDKDF (reference sequence). Patients were excluded for autoimmune disease history or systemic immunosuppression. The origin of this receptor is an adult with an advanced solid tumor such as melanoma, head and neck, liver or kidney cancer. The sequencing here drew on CD4+ or CD8+ T cells sorted from blood, taken in a trial of the OX40 agonist ivuxolimab. V gene TRBV15 combines with J gene TRBJ1-1; TRBD1 aligns across 10 bases. CDR3 DNA sequence: TGTGCCACCAGCAGAAGGACAGGGGGGACCACTGAAGCTTTCTTT. This translates into CATSRRTGGTTEAFF.